This T cell receptor (beta chain) emerged from a study of blood T cell repertoires in COVID-19. Germline V gene lookup returns CDR1 KGHSH and CDR2 LQKENI. The CDR3 has 12 residues. Trimming took 5 bases from V and 11 from J; bases not matched to a gene: 7. Assay: immunoSEQ multiplex PCR; the TCRdb copy retains only in-frame clones and omits some. In the table there are around 100,000 clones, over 75% of which are singletons. This receptor was identified in a human donor in a cohort sampled during active COVID-19. The sample taken for sequencing was peripheral blood. V usage is TRBV18 and J usage is TRBJ1-2; 8 bases line up with TRBD1. This CDR3 reads CASSDDRGGYTF. Here the CDR3 DNA reads TGTGCCAGCTCAGACGACAGGGGAGGATACACCTTC.